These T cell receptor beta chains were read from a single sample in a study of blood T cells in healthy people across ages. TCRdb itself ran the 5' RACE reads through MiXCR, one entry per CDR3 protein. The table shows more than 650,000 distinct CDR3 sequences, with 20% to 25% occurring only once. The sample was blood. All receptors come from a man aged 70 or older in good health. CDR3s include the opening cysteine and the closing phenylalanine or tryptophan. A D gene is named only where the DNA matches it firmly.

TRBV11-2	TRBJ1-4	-	CASRGIGNEKLFF
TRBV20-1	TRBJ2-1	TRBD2	CSAGERTSGVYNEQFF
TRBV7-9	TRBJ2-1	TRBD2	CASSFGLAAYEQFF
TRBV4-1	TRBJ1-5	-	CASSQDASGKPQHF
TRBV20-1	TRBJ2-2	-	CSARDITLPDTGELFF
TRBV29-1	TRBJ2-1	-	CSVDTPGKGYNEQFF
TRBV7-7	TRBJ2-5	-	CAGSRGTGALQETQYF
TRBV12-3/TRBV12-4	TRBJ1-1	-	CASSATGLTEAFF
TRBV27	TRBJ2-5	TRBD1	CASRETGAETQYF
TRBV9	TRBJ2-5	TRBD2	CASSVAMAGGRDLGETQYF
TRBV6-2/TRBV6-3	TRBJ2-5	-	CASCGPALQETQYF
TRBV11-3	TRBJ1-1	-	CASGRQEETEAFF
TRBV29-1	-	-	CSVERGGNEQFF
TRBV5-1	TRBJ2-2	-	CASSLDSLRIGELFF
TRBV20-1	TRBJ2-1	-	CSAADEDNSYNEQFF
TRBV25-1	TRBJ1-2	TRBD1	CASRERDRDGGYTF
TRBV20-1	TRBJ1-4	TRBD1	CSARESGTGGEKLFF
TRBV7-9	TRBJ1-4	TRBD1	CASSLEPRGQGRGKLFF
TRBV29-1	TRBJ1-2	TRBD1	CSDKQGDGYTF